The present entry profiles one TCR beta chain with its context. Its antigen is as yet unknown. This entry belongs to a study of T cell responses to AZD1222 COVID-19 vaccine. Overall study results and limits: Females outnumbered males among donors, who were mostly white British; clonal diversity was possibly underestimated. Among those given AZD1222, only 6 or 7 were seropositive at baseline. Spike-spanning, vaccine-associated CD4 TCRs were dominant at 160-218 and 743-854. A reported finding is that nearly half of spike-specific TCRs target unmutated variant regions.

V gave up 5 bases and J gave up 8 bases; unmatched junction bases: 7. The germline V gene encodes CDR1 SGHRS and CDR2 YFSETQ. The CDR3 has 13 amino acids. Profiled with immunoSEQ multiplex PCR; TCRdb holds only in-frame clones, not every one. The table records 130,000 or so clones, approximately 93% of them present only once. The V call is TRBV5-1, the J call TRBJ1-2; 9 bases match TRBD1. The sequence was collected from an adult in good health. The input for sequencing was peripheral blood, taken on day 0 of MenACWY control vaccination. CDR3 DNA: TGCGCCAGCAGTCCCAGGACAGGGGAAGGCTACACCTTC. This sequence encodes CASSPRTGEGYTF.